The T cell receptor beta chain under discussion was sequenced for a study of T cell repertoires in cytomegalovirus infection. General study results and limits: People with CMV and the relevant HLA were identified by cumulative public TCR beta family frequency.

Concerning this clonotype: The antigen is undetermined.

TCRdb fed the reads into MiXCR, producing one record per CDR3 protein. This sample yields 700,000 to 900,000 distinct CDR3 sequences, of which about 28% are seen a single time; over 10% belongs to the top ten. The sequence was collected from a human donor in good health (CMV status not recorded). Some clones in this sample may be carry-over from other donors' samples. The specimen comprised cultured CD8+ T cells from PBMCs, sampled from culture after CMV antigen stimulation.

DNA of the CDR3: TGTGCCAGCAGCTTAGCAGGTGGTGTCACAGGGAAACTTCAGCCCCAGCATTTT. This sequence encodes CASSLAGGVTGKLQPQHF. The rearrangement uses TRBV7-9 and TRBJ1-5, with D possibly TRBD1 on 6 matching bases. The CDR3 is made up of 18 amino acids. Germline V CDR1 and CDR2: SEHNR, FQNEAQ (reference sequence). The V end was cut by 0 bases, the J end by 6 bases, with 21 bases between.